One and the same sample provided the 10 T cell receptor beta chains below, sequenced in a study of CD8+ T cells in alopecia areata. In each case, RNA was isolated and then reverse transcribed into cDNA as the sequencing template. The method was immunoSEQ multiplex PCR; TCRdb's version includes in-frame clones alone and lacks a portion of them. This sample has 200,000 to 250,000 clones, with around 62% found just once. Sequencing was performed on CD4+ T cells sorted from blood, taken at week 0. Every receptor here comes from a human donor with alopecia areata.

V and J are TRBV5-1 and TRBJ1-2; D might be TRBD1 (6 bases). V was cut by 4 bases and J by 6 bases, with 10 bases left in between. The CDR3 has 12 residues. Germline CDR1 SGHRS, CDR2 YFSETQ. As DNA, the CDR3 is TGCGCCAGCAGCGAACAGGGTAATGGCTACACCTTC. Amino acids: CASSEQGNGYTF.

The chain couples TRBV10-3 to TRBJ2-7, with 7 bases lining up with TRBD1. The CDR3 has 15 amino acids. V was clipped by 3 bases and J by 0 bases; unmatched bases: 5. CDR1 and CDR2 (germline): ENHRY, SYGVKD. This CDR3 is CAISDRTGNSYEQYF. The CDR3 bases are TGTGCCATCAGTGATCGGACAGGAAACTCCTACGAGCAGTACTTC.

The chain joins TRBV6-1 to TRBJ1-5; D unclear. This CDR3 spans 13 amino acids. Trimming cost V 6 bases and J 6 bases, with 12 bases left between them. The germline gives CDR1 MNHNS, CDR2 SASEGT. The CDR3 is CASRRAASQPQHF. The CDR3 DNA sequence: TGTGCCAGCAGAAGAGCGGCATCTCAGCCCCAGCATTTT.

In DNA, the CDR3 is TGCGCCAGCAGCACGGGGACTTATCGCACCGGGGAGCTGTTTTTT. Translation gives CASSTGTYRTGELFF. V usage is TRBV5-1 and J usage is TRBJ2-2; tentatively, D is TRBD2 (6 bases). V was trimmed by 4 bases and J by 4 bases, leaving 14 bases between them. The CDR3 runs to 15 residues. From germline, CDR1 is SGHRS and CDR2 YFSETQ.

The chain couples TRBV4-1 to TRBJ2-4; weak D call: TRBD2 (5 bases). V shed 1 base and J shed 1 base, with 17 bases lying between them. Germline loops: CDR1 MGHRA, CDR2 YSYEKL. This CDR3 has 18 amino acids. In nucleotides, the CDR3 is TGCGCCAGCAGCCAAGGGTCCGCTTCGGGAAGGGCCAAAAACATTCAGTACTTC. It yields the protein CASSQGSASGRAKNIQYF.

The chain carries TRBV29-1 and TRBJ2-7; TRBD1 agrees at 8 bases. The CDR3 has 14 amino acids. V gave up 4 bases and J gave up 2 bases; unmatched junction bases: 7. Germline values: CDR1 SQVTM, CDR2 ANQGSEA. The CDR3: CSVVRGTGPYEQYF. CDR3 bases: TGCAGCGTTGTGAGGGGGACAGGACCCTACGAGCAGTACTTC.

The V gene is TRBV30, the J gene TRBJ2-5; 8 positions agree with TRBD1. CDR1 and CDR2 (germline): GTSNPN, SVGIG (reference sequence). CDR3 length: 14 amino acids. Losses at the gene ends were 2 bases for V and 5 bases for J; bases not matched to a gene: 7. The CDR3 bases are TGTGCCTGGAGTCGGACAGGGTTTGGTGAGACCCAGTACTTC. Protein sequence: CAWSRTGFGETQYF.

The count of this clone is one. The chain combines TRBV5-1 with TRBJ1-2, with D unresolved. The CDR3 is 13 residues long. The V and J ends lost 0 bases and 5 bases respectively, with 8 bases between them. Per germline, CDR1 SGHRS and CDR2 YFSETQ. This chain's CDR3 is CASSLGHEYGYTF. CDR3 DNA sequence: TGCGCCAGCAGCTTGGGACACGAGTATGGCTACACCTTC.

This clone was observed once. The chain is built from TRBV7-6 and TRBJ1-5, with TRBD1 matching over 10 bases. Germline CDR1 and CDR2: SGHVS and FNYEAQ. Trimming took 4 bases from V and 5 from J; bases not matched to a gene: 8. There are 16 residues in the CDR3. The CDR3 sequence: CASSSSTGQGHQPQHF. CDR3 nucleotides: TGTGCCAGCAGCTCGAGCACGGGACAGGGGCATCAGCCCCAGCATTTT. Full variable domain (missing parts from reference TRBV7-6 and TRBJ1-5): GAGVSQSPRYKVTKRGQDVALRCDPISGHVSLYWYRQALGQGPEFLTYFNYEAQQDKSGLPNDRFSAERPEGSISTLTIQRTEQRDSAMYRCASSSSTGQGHQPQHFGDGTRLSIL.

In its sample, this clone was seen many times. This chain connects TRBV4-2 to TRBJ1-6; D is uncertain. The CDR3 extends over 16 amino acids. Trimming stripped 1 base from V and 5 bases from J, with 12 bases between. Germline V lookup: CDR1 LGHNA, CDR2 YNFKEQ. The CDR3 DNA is TGTGCCAGCAGCCAAGGCGGGTTTGGGGATAATTCACCCCTCCACTTT. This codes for CASSQGGFGDNSPLHF.